Below are 25 T cell receptor beta chains sequenced from a single sample in a study of T cell responses to AZD1222 COVID-19 vaccine. Profiling relied on immunoSEQ multiplex PCR, and the TCRdb table lists in-frame clones only, not all of them. The sample records some 150,000 clones, about 89% being singletons. Sample: peripheral blood, taken 28 days after the second AZD1222 dose. Source of these receptors: an adult who received the AZD1222 COVID-19 vaccine.

The chain recombines TRBV2 with TRBJ2-5; D unclear. V gave up 3 bases and J gave up 2 bases, with 7 bases separating them. Germline V CDR1 and CDR2: SNHLY, FYNNEI. CDR3 length: 13 amino acids. CDR3 loop: CASSENTQETQYF. CDR3 nucleotides: TGTGCCAGCAGTGAGAACACGCAAGAGACCCAGTACTTC.

This clone was seen a single time. The chain employs TRBV7-9 and TRBJ1-2, with D tentatively TRBD1 (6 bases). This CDR3 has 14 residues. CDR1 SEHNR and CDR2 FQNEAQ come from the germline V gene (reference sequence). V dropped 5 bases and J dropped 4 bases, with 14 bases sitting between them. CDR3: CASSPREGVYGYTF. In nucleotides, the CDR3 is TGTGCCAGCAGCCCAAGGGAGGGGGTCTATGGCTACACCTTC.

The rearrangement joins TRBV4-2 to TRBJ2-2; TRBD2 aligns across 7 bases. Unmatched junction bases numbered 5, after V lost 5 bases and J lost 2 bases. In germline, CDR1 is LGHNA, CDR2 YNFKEQ. The CDR3 sequence is 15 residues long. The CDR3 protein is CASSTWGGNTGELFF. In DNA form, the CDR3 reads TGTGCCAGCAGCACCTGGGGGGGAAACACCGGGGAGCTGTTTTTT.

The sample holds one count of this clone. The CDR3: CASSVRSGAGGYTF. DNA for the CDR3: TGTGCCAGCAGCGTCAGGAGCGGGGCCGGTGGCTACACCTTC. The J gene is TRBJ1-2, the V gene TRBV7-8; maybe TRBD1 (5 bases). V was trimmed by 5 bases and J by 7 bases, leaving 17 bases between them. The CDR3 length is 14 residues. Germline V lookup: CDR1 SGHVS, CDR2 FQNEAQ.

This clone was seen once. The chain uses TRBV29-1 and TRBJ1-5; D is perhaps TRBD1 (6 bases). The CDR3 loop spans 14 amino acids. V shed 4 bases and J shed 3 bases, with 13 bases lying between them. Germline CDR1 SQVTM, CDR2 ANQGSEA. CDR3 amino acids: CSVVVDSLNQPQHF. In DNA, the CDR3 is TGCAGCGTTGTAGTGGACAGTCTCAATCAGCCCCAGCATTTT. Together with reference TRBV29-1 and TRBJ1-5, the CDR3 gives the full variable domain: SAVISQKPSRDICQRGTSLTIQCQVDSQVTMMFWYRQQPGQSLTLIATANQGSEATYESGFVIDKFPISRPNLTFSTLTVSNMSPEDSSIYLCSVVVDSLNQPQHFGDGTRLSIL.

V gene TRBV3-1 (or the pseudogene TRBV3-2) combines with J gene TRBJ1-4; D unresolved. Germline values: CDR1 LGHDT, CDR2 YNNKEL (reference sequence). The CDR3 has 12 amino acids. Trimming stripped 5 bases from V and 8 bases from J, with 9 bases between. The CDR3 bases are TGTGCCAGCAGCTCACGACGGGAAAAACTGTTTTTT. Translating it yields CASSSRREKLFF.

The V and J genes are TRBV7-2 and TRBJ2-1; tentatively, D is TRBD2 (6 bases). CDR1 is SGHTA and CDR2 is FQGNSA in the germline V gene. V lost 5 bases to trimming and J lost 3 bases, with 20 bases between them. CDR3 length: 17 residues. The CDR3 sequence is CASSPRWRDLVYNEQFF. DNA of the CDR3: TGTGCCAGCAGCCCACGGTGGCGGGACCTAGTCTACAATGAGCAGTTCTTC.

The chain recombines TRBV19 with TRBJ2-1, with no clear D. Germline V gives CDR1 LNHDA, CDR2 SQIVND (reference sequence). This CDR3 has 16 residues. The ends were cut back, 4 bases at V and 7 bases at J, with 20 bases in the middle. CDR3 loop: CASSSRLAVRSNEQFF. CDR3 nucleotide sequence: TGTGCCAGTAGTAGTCGTTTGGCCGTACGGTCTAATGAGCAGTTCTTC.

CDR3: CSHLRPPGDNEQFF. CDR3 nucleotide sequence: TGCAGCCACCTCCGACCACCGGGGGACAATGAGCAGTTCTTC. This rearrangement joins TRBV29-1 to TRBJ2-1, with D tentatively TRBD2 (6 bases). The V end was cut by 8 bases, the J end by 5 bases, with 19 bases between. Germline CDR1 SQVTM, CDR2 ANQGSEA. The CDR3 sequence is 14 residues long.

By its share, this clone is large. This chain joins TRBV28 and TRBJ2-7; D call uncertain. Trimming removed 5 bases from V and 0 bases from J, with 5 bases in between. This CDR3 has 12 residues. Germline V lookup: CDR1 MDHEN, CDR2 SYDVKM. The CDR3, as DNA: TGTGCCAGCAGTCCCTACTCCTACGAGCAGTACTTC. Translated, it gives CASSPYSYEQYF.

The V call is TRBV5-1, the J call TRBJ1-4, with D possibly being TRBD1 (5 bases). Looked up from germline, CDR1 is SGHRS and CDR2 is YFSETQ. The length of the CDR3 is 13 residues. V gave up 5 bases and J gave up 8 bases, with 13 bases separating them. The chain's CDR3 is CASSVMGLEKLFF. Written as DNA, the CDR3 is TGCGCCAGCAGTGTCATGGGGCTCGAAAAACTGTTTTTT.

This chain links TRBV12-3 or TRBV12-4 with TRBJ1-1, with a weak D call TRBD1 (5 bases). V lost 7 bases to trimming and J lost 6 bases, with 15 bases between them. The CDR3 sequence is 13 residues long. As DNA, the CDR3 is TGTGCCAGCAACCGAAGAGAAGGGGCTGAAGCTTTCTTT. Its protein is CASNRREGAEAFF.

The V gene is TRBV6-5, the J gene TRBJ2-6; 7 bases agree with TRBD1. CDR1 and CDR2 (germline): MNHEY, SVGAGI. The CDR3 length is 15 residues. V lost 6 bases, J lost 2 bases, and 4 bases stayed unmatched. The CDR3 DNA reads as TGTGCCAGCAGCCAGACAGGGACTGGGGCCAACGTCCTGACTTTC. This codes for CASSQTGTGANVLTF.

V is TRBV5-4 and J is TRBJ1-3; possibly TRBD1 for D (5 bases). The germline gives CDR1 SGHNT, CDR2 YYREEE (reference sequence). V was shortened by 0 bases and J by 0 bases, with 10 bases between the two germline ends. The CDR3 spans 16 residues. The chain's CDR3 is CASSLEPGPSGNTIYF. In nucleotides, the CDR3 is TGTGCCAGCAGCTTGGAACCAGGGCCCTCTGGAAACACCATATATTTT.

This chain links TRBV28 with TRBJ1-5; D is unresolved. Trimming took off 3 bases at V and 7 bases at J, with 4 bases between the two ends. CDR3 length: 11 residues. The germline V gene has CDR1 MDHEN and CDR2 SYDVKM. CDR3 loop: CASSFAQPQHF. The CDR3 bases are TGTGCCAGCAGTTTTGCGCAGCCCCAGCATTTT.

V gene TRBV5-1 combines with J gene TRBJ2-7, with a tentative D call TRBD1 (6 bases). The CDR3 runs 15 residues. Trimming pared 4 bases from V and 5 bases from J, leaving 19 bases between. Germline V lookup: CDR1 SGHRS, CDR2 YFSETQ. The CDR3, as DNA: TGCGCCAGCAGCAGATTGACAGGCCGTTACGACGAGCAGTACTTC. This translates into CASSRLTGRYDEQYF.

The chain combines TRBV9 with TRBJ2-7; D may be TRBD2 (5 bases). This CDR3 comprises 17 residues. CDR1 and CDR2 (germline): SGDLS, YYNGEE. The V gene lost 3 bases and the J gene lost 0 bases, with 19 bases spanning the gap. CDR3 sequence reads: CASSASWNLRSSYEQYF. In DNA form, the CDR3 reads TGTGCCAGCAGCGCTAGCTGGAACTTAAGAAGCTCCTACGAGCAGTACTTC.

The gene calls are TRBV19 and TRBJ1-2; TRBD1 agrees at 7 bases. The CDR3 has 12 residues. Looked up from germline, CDR1 is LNHDA and CDR2 is SQIVND (reference sequence). The V and J ends lost 3 bases and 8 bases, in that order; junction bases with no gene match: 3. The DNA for the CDR3 is TGTGCCAGTAGTATCTGGGACAGCGGCTACACCTTC. As protein: CASSIWDSGYTF.

A note on this clone: One end of the junction is discordant with germline, which a read error may explain. V usage is TRBV18 and J usage is TRBJ2-1; 9 nucleotides align to TRBD2. Germline assignment: CDR1 KGHSH and CDR2 LQKENI. The CDR3 loop spans 11 amino acids. CDR3 residues: CASSLTSGPIF. As DNA, the CDR3 is TGTGCCAGCTCGCTTACTAGCGGGCCTATCTTC. Full variable domain (outside the CDR3, taken from reference TRBV18 and TRBJ2-1): NAGVMQNPRHLVRRRGQEARLRCSPMKGHSHVYWYRQLPEEGLKFMVYLQKENIIDESGMPKERFSAEFPKEGPSILRIQQVVRGDSAAYFCASSLTSGPIFGPGTRLTVL.

The J gene is TRBJ1-5, the V gene TRBV19; tentative D call: TRBD1 (6 bases). The V gene lost 5 bases and the J gene lost 5 bases, with 13 bases spanning the gap. CDR1 LNHDA and CDR2 SQIVND come from the germline V gene (reference sequence). The CDR3 contains 14 residues. CDR3 in DNA: TGTGCCAGTAGTCTAAAAGGGGGTTATCAGCCCCAGCATTTT. This sequence encodes CASSLKGGYQPQHF.

This chain links TRBV2 with TRBJ2-7, with 10 positions matching TRBD2. The germline V gene has CDR1 SNHLY and CDR2 FYNNEI. This CDR3 is 13 amino acids long. The V and J ends lost 5 bases and 5 bases, in that order; junction bases with no gene match: 3. Written as DNA, the CDR3 is TGTGCCAGCAGTAGGCTAGCGGGAGACGAGCAGTACTTC. It translates to CASSRLAGDEQYF.

The chain joins TRBV5-4 to TRBJ2-1; D is ambiguous. The ends were cut back, 0 bases at V and 10 bases at J, with 17 bases in the middle. This CDR3 is built from 15 residues. The germline CDR1 and CDR2 sequences are SGHNT and YYREEE (reference sequence). The CDR3, as DNA: TGTGCCAGCAGCTTGGAACGCCCTCCGGTGGGAGAGCAGTTCTTC. Translated, it gives CASSLERPPVGEQFF.

This clone appeared a few times. The chain carries TRBV7-6 and TRBJ2-7, with TRBD1 matching 7 bases. Trimming cost V 4 bases and J 2 bases; bases outside gene matches: 8. This CDR3 has 15 residues. Germline V lookup: CDR1 SGHVS, CDR2 FNYEAQ. DNA for the CDR3: TGTGCCAGCAGCTATGAGGGGGCACGGACCTACGAGCAGTACTTC. This encodes CASSYEGARTYEQYF.

This sequence joins TRBV4-3 and TRBJ2-1; either TRBD1 or TRBD2 may fit D (6 bases each). The germline gives CDR1 LGHNA, CDR2 YSLEER. Between the trimmed V and J ends, which lost 0 bases and 6 bases, there was a span of 21 bases. CDR3 length: 18 amino acids. The CDR3 loop reads CASSQDFRGPGGGNEQFF. In DNA, the CDR3 is TGCGCCAGCAGCCAAGACTTTCGCGGTCCTGGAGGGGGCAATGAGCAGTTCTTC.

The CDR3 DNA follows: TGTGCCAGCAGCACCATTAGCTCCTACGAGCAGTACTTC. Translation gives CASSTISSYEQYF. This chain uses TRBV7-2 with TRBJ2-7; D gene unclear. In germline, CDR1 is SGHTA, CDR2 FQGNSA. The CDR3 is 13 amino acids. The germline V and J ends were trimmed by 5 bases and 0 bases, with 8 bases remaining between them.